These 12 T cell receptor beta chains share one sample of origin, sequenced in a study of blood T cells in healthy people across ages. Through a sample-barcoded 5' primer and a J-beta primer mix, a second PCR was run for about 6 to 11 cycles. TCRdb recomputed calls from the 5' RACE reads with MiXCR, one row per CDR3 protein. Counted here are under 1,000,000 distinct CDR3 sequences, around 36% occurring once; the ten biggest clones make up 13%. Sequenced input: blood. The source of these receptors is a man in his late teens or twenties in good health.

The chain couples TRBV12-3 or TRBV12-4 to TRBJ1-5, with 9 bases lining up with TRBD1. After removal of 7 bases from V and 0 bases from J, the junction contained 10 bases not matched to a gene. There are 17 residues in the CDR3. The DNA of the CDR3 is TGTGCCAGCAATCCTGGGGACAGGGTAAATAGCAATCAGCCCCAGCATTTT. Translated: CASNPGDRVNSNQPQHF.

The V call is TRBV7-2, the J call TRBJ1-5; no definite D call. Germline lookup yields CDR1 SGHTA and CDR2 FQGNSA. V lost 1 base and J lost 0, with 7 bases in between. This CDR3 is built from 15 residues. CDR3 DNA sequence: TGTGCCAGCAGCTTAGGCCCGAATAGCAATCAGCCCCAGCATTTT. This encodes CASSLGPNSNQPQHF.

This clonotype was counted a few times. This chain connects TRBV28 to TRBJ2-7, with D hard to call. V shed 6 bases and J shed 4 bases, with 16 bases lying between them. The CDR3 sequence is 14 residues long. Looked up from germline, CDR1 is MDHEN and CDR2 is SYDVKM. In nucleotides, the CDR3 is TGTGCCAGCAGCTCCCCGGACGGATCTTACGAGCAGTACTTC. This codes for CASSSPDGSYEQYF.

The chain links TRBV5-1 to TRBJ2-3; 8 bases fit TRBD1. Unmatched junction bases numbered 6, after V lost 4 bases and J lost 5 bases. Germline lookup yields CDR1 SGHRS and CDR2 YFSETQ. The CDR3 spans 14 residues. CDR3 loop: CASSLDRVVDTQYF. The DNA of the CDR3 is TGCGCCAGCAGCCTGGACAGGGTTGTAGATACGCAGTATTTT.

The V and J genes are TRBV4-2 and TRBJ1-4, with D unresolved. The germline V gene has CDR1 LGHNA and CDR2 YNFKEQ. The CDR3 covers 14 residues. Trimming removed 3 bases from V and 6 bases from J, with 11 bases in between. The CDR3 DNA reads TGTGCCAGCAGCCACACCCGAGGGTATGAAAAACTGTTTTTT. Translating gives CASSHTRGYEKLFF.

This clonotype came up a few times. The chain joins TRBV29-1 to TRBJ1-1; TRBD1 agrees at 9 bases. Germline CDR1 SQVTM, CDR2 ANQGSEA. The CDR3 is made up of 15 amino acids. V was pared by 6 bases and J by 4 bases, with 12 bases of the junction left unmatched. The CDR3 reads CSVHAPGQGSTEAFF. For the CDR3, the DNA is TGCAGCGTCCACGCTCCGGGACAGGGAAGCACTGAAGCTTTCTTT.

This sequence joins TRBV14 and TRBJ2-1; 8 bases are shared with TRBD2. The germline V gene has CDR1 SGHDN and CDR2 FVKESK. V shed 7 bases and J 4 bases; nucleotides not matched to a gene: 9. The length of the CDR3 is 15 residues. This CDR3 is CASNRERGIYNEQFF. DNA of the CDR3: TGTGCCAGCAACCGGGAGCGGGGGATATACAATGAGCAGTTCTTC.

The chain's CDR3 is CASTDRTNQPQHF. CDR3 DNA: TGTGCCAGCACCGACAGGACCAATCAGCCCCAGCATTTT. The V call is TRBV6-2 or TRBV6-3, the J call TRBJ1-5; a weak D match, TRBD1 (6 bases). There are 13 residues in the CDR3. V was trimmed by 7 bases and J by 3 bases, leaving 10 bases between them. Germline CDR1 reads MNHEY; CDR2 reads SVGEGT.

This clonotype was seen ten or more times. The chain combines TRBV4-2 with TRBJ2-3; D unclear. Per the germline V gene, CDR1 is LGHNA and CDR2 is YNFKEQ. V dropped 2 bases and J dropped 0 bases, with 15 bases sitting between them. CDR3 length: 17 residues. The CDR3 spells CASSQSYPRGSTDTQYF. CDR3 DNA: TGTGCCAGCAGCCAATCATACCCAAGAGGTAGCACAGATACGCAGTATTTT.

J is TRBJ2-3 and V is TRBV10-3; the D is unclear. This CDR3 region has 16 residues. Germline values: CDR1 ENHRY, CDR2 SYGVKD. V lost 2 bases, J lost 0 bases, and 12 bases lay in between. The CDR3 here is CAISEGGGASTDTQYF. The DNA of the CDR3 is TGTGCCATCAGTGAGGGTGGCGGCGCAAGCACAGATACGCAGTATTTT.

At least ten counts were recorded for this clonotype. This chain connects TRBV7-2 to TRBJ2-5; TRBD1 matches at 9 bases. There are 15 residues in the CDR3. The germline V gene encodes CDR1 SGHTA and CDR2 FQGNSA. V gave up 4 bases and J gave up 5 bases; unmatched junction bases: 8. The CDR3 is CASSYAGTGMETQYF. The CDR3 nucleotides are TGTGCCAGCAGCTACGCCGGGACAGGGATGGAGACCCAGTACTTC.

A word on this clonotype: Compared with germline, one end of the junction differs, possibly owing to a read error. The chain couples TRBV5-1 to TRBJ1-4; no reliable D call. The CDR3 spans 15 residues. Germline-derived CDR1 and CDR2 are SGHRS and YFSETQ. The CDR3 sequence: CANSFILATNEKLFF. CDR3 bases: TGCGCCAACAGCTTCATCCTTGCAACTAATGAAAAACTGTTTTTT.